Below, 24 T cell receptor beta chains from the same sample are listed, as sequenced in a study of beta chain features in type 1 diabetes. Their antigens are not known. Reverse transcription of all isolated RNA meant that expressed TCRB transcripts were sequenced. Only in-frame clones appear in the TCRdb table, and some are missing; sequencing was by immunoSEQ multiplex PCR. The table includes hundreds of thousands of clones, over 12% detected once. Points from the study as a whole: All four CD4+ subsets of Type 1 diabetes patients contained TCRB CDR3s that were moderately but significantly shorter.

The sample was naive CD4+ T cells from blood. Receptors were obtained from a man between 18 and 35 years old with type 1 diabetes.

This chain uses TRBV28 with TRBJ1-2; D unresolved. The length of the CDR3 is 18 residues. V lost 2 bases and J lost 6, with 25 bases in between. Germline assignment: CDR1 MDHEN and CDR2 SYDVKM. DNA for the CDR3: TGTGCCAGCAGTTTAGACCCCGGTATTCCAGGAGCATACGATGGCTACACCTTC. Protein: CASSLDPGIPGAYDGYTF.

This clone has more than one count but fewer than ten. This chain connects TRBV7-9 to TRBJ1-5, with a weak D call TRBD1 (6 bases). V dropped 5 bases and J dropped 2 bases, with 16 bases sitting between them. Germline CDR1 SEHNR, CDR2 FQNEAQ (reference sequence). This CDR3 is 16 amino acids long. CDR3 amino acids: CASSPYREGGNQPQHF. DNA of the CDR3: TGTGCCAGCAGCCCCTACAGGGAAGGCGGCAATCAGCCCCAGCATTTT.

In this sample, this clone turned up a few times. V gene TRBV6-5 combines with J gene TRBJ1-4; possibly TRBD1 for D (6 bases). Germline CDR1 and CDR2: MNHEY and SVGAGI. The CDR3 has 11 amino acids. The chain's CDR3 is CATQGNEKLFF. The CDR3 bases are TGTGCTACACAGGGAAATGAAAAACTGTTTTTT.

This chain joins TRBV7-9 and TRBJ1-1; no definite D call. Germline-derived CDR1 and CDR2 are SEHNR and FQNEAQ (reference sequence). V gave up 5 bases and J gave up 6 bases, with 10 bases separating them. The CDR3 is 12 residues long. The CDR3 sequence is CASSLTHAEAFF. The CDR3 DNA reads TGTGCCAGCAGCCTAACCCATGCTGAAGCTTTCTTT.

This clone was seen a handful of times. This chain joins TRBV28 and TRBJ1-3; 8 bases fit TRBD1. Germline V lookup: CDR1 MDHEN, CDR2 SYDVKM. V lost 5 bases to trimming and J lost 2 bases; unmatched junction nucleotides: 8. The CDR3 runs to 16 residues. The CDR3 nucleotides are TGTGCCAGCAGTCCCCGGGGGACAGGTACTGGAAACACCATATATTTT. It yields the protein CASSPRGTGTGNTIYF.

This chain links TRBV2 with TRBJ2-1; 10 nucleotides match TRBD2. Germline V CDR1 and CDR2: SNHLY, FYNNEI. The J segment lost 5 bases and the V segment lost 6 bases, leaving 10 bases of the junction unmatched. The CDR3 has 16 residues. In nucleotides, the CDR3 is TGTGCCAGCAGGTACGGACTAGCGGATGGGGACAATGAGCAGTTCTTC. It yields the protein CASRYGLADGDNEQFF.

The chain uses TRBV30 and TRBJ2-3; D possibly corresponds to TRBD1 (5 bases). The CDR3 consists of 12 residues. CDR1 is GTSNPN, CDR2 SVGIG, per germline (reference sequence). V shed 4 bases and J shed 3 bases, with 8 bases lying between them. CDR3 DNA: TGTGCCTGGACCAGGGTAACAGATACGCAGTATTTT. Protein sequence: CAWTRVTDTQYF.

This clone has just a few counts. The chain recombines TRBV4-1 with TRBJ1-2; perhaps TRBD1 as D (6 bases). This CDR3 is 14 amino acids long. V lost 6 bases to trimming and J lost 4 bases, with 15 bases between them. CDR1 is MGHRA and CDR2 is YSYEKL in the germline V gene. This CDR3 is CASRTPGAGYGYTF. DNA for the CDR3: TGCGCCAGCAGGACCCCGGGGGCAGGCTATGGCTACACCTTC.

This clone has more than one count but fewer than ten. The chain links TRBV7-3 to TRBJ2-7, with D possibly TRBD1 on 7 matching bases. The V end was cut by 0 bases, the J end by 5 bases, with 17 bases between. The germline V gene encodes CDR1 SGHTA and CDR2 FQGTGA. This CDR3 comprises 16 residues. CDR3 sequence (DNA): TGTGCCAGCAGCTTAACTCCTCGCCCAGGGGGGAACGAGCAGTACTTC. Its translation is CASSLTPRPGGNEQYF.

The chain combines TRBV4-1 with TRBJ2-7, with TRBD1 matching 8 bases. From germline, CDR1 is MGHRA and CDR2 YSYEKL. The CDR3 runs 16 residues. J gave up 2 bases and V 0 bases, and 6 bases lay outside the gene matches. The CDR3 DNA follows: TGCGCCAGCAGCCAAGATAGGACAGGGTGGACCTACGAGCAGTACTTC. This sequence encodes CASSQDRTGWTYEQYF.

This clone was counted a few times. The gene calls are TRBV6-5 and TRBJ1-2; D gene uncertain. Germline V gene lookup returns CDR1 MNHEY and CDR2 SVGAGI. The CDR3 covers 14 residues. V was clipped by 0 bases and J by 2 bases, with 7 bases between them. CDR3 bases: TGTGCCAGCAGTTACTCCGGCATGAACTATGGCTACACCTTC. This sequence encodes CASSYSGMNYGYTF.

The chain links TRBV9 to TRBJ2-3; 8 bases agree with TRBD2. V was clipped by 6 bases and J by 2 bases; unmatched bases: 8. The CDR3 is 15 residues long. Germline V gives CDR1 SGDLS, CDR2 YYNGEE. In nucleotides, the CDR3 is TGTGCCAGCACTCAACTAGCGGTACTCACAGATACGCAGTATTTT. Protein sequence: CASTQLAVLTDTQYF.

The V and J genes are TRBV6-5 and TRBJ1-1, with 7 bases lining up with TRBD1. After removal of 8 bases from V and 4 bases from J, the junction contained 10 bases not matched to a gene. Per the germline V gene, CDR1 is MNHEY and CDR2 is SVGAGI. This CDR3 is 14 amino acids long. The CDR3 protein is CASGLTGTATEAFF. The CDR3 DNA reads as TGTGCCAGCGGCTTGACAGGGACGGCCACTGAAGCTTTCTTT.

The rearrangement uses TRBV10-3 and TRBJ2-1, with D unclear. Germline CDR1 and CDR2: ENHRY and SYGVKD. This CDR3 has 13 amino acids. V was cut by 7 bases and J by 0 bases, with 7 bases left in between. The CDR3 DNA reads TGTGCCATCACCCTAGACTCCTACAATGAGCAGTTCTTC. Its protein is CAITLDSYNEQFF.

This clone was counted at least ten times. The chain has TRBV13 and TRBJ2-7; possible D gene TRBD2, 7 bases. This CDR3 is built from 15 residues. Germline loops: CDR1 PRHDT, CDR2 FYEKMQ (reference sequence). V was trimmed by 3 bases and J by 6 bases, leaving 18 bases between them. The CDR3 protein is CASSFSPGGWGEQYF. CDR3 in DNA: TGTGCCAGCAGCTTCAGCCCGGGGGGCTGGGGCGAGCAGTACTTC. Filled out from reference TRBV13 and TRBJ2-7, the complete variable domain reads AAGVIQSPRHLIKEKRETATLKCYPIPRHDTVYWYQQGPGQDPQFLISFYEKMQSDKGSIPDRFSAQQFSDYHSELNMSSLELGDSALYFCASSFSPGGWGEQYFGPGTRLTVT.

Worth noting for this clone: One end of the junction varies from germline; a read error may be responsible. The chain is built from TRBV2 and TRBJ1-6; perhaps TRBD1 as D (5 bases). Germline V CDR1 and CDR2: SNHLY, FYNNEI. The CDR3 has 13 residues. The CDR3 DNA sequence: TGTGCCAGCGGGGCTGGTAATAACTCACCCCTCCACTTT. It specifies CASGAGNNSPLHF. Full variable domain (missing parts from reference TRBV2 and TRBJ1-6): EPEVTQTPSHQVTQMGQEVILRCVPISNHLYFYWYRQILGQKVEFLVSFYNNEISEKSEIFDDQFSVERPDGSNFTLKIRSTKLEDSAMYFCASGAGNNSPLHFGNGTRLTVT.

This sequence joins TRBV7-9 and TRBJ2-1; 7 bases align to TRBD2. With 3 bases clipped from V and 4 bases from J, the junction kept 6 bases outside the gene matches. There are 15 residues in the CDR3. Per the germline V gene, CDR1 is SEHNR and CDR2 is FQNEAQ (reference sequence). The CDR3 sequence is CASSLGLAEYNEQFF. CDR3 in DNA: TGTGCCAGCAGCTTGGGCCTAGCGGAATACAATGAGCAGTTCTTC.

The rearrangement links TRBV30 to TRBJ2-1; D possibly corresponds to TRBD2 (5 bases). The CDR3 totals 17 residues. Per the germline V gene, CDR1 is GTSNPN and CDR2 is SVGIG (reference sequence). V was clipped by 0 bases and J by 5 bases, with 20 bases between them. The CDR3 protein is CAWSVRVWESKNNEQFF. The CDR3 nucleotides are TGTGCCTGGAGTGTAAGAGTTTGGGAGTCGAAAAACAATGAGCAGTTCTTC.

This clone came up a few times. The chain joins TRBV5-5 to TRBJ2-3, with 9 bases identical to TRBD1. V lost 4 bases to trimming and J lost 4 bases; unmatched junction nucleotides: 10. Looked up from germline, CDR1 is SGHKS and CDR2 is YYEKEE (reference sequence). This CDR3 has 16 residues. The CDR3 region is CASSAGDRAGADTQYF. DNA of the CDR3: TGTGCCAGCAGCGCCGGGGACAGGGCGGGCGCAGATACGCAGTATTTT. Full variable domain (outside the CDR3, taken from reference TRBV5-5 and TRBJ2-3): DAGVTQSPTHLIKTRGQQVTLRCSPISGHKSVSWYQQVLGQGPQFIFQYYEKEERGRGNFPDRFSARQFPNYSSELNVNALLLGDSALYLCASSAGDRAGADTQYFGPGTRLTVL.

The chain is built from TRBV5-1 and TRBJ2-1, with D possibly TRBD2 on 5 matching bases. Germline V gives CDR1 SGHRS, CDR2 YFSETQ. Trimming pared 0 bases from V and 5 bases from J, leaving 15 bases between. The CDR3 loop spans 16 amino acids. DNA for the CDR3: TGCGCCAGCAGCTTGGAATACTACCGGGGAGACAATGAGCAGTTCTTC. Translated, it gives CASSLEYYRGDNEQFF.

This clone was counted a few times. This chain links TRBV18 with TRBJ1-5; D possibly corresponds to TRBD1 (6 bases). V was cut by 0 bases and J by 0 bases, with 9 bases left in between. Germline V gene sequence: CDR1 KGHSH, CDR2 LQKENI. The CDR3 runs 16 residues. CDR3: CASSPPGQHSNQPQHF. The CDR3 DNA is TGTGCCAGCTCACCACCGGGACAACATAGCAATCAGCCCCAGCATTTT. Full variable domain (rest looked up from reference TRBV18 and TRBJ1-5): NAGVMQNPRHLVRRRGQEARLRCSPMKGHSHVYWYRQLPEEGLKFMVYLQKENIIDESGMPKERFSAEFPKEGPSILRIQQVVRGDSAAYFCASSPPGQHSNQPQHFGDGTRLSIL.

The chain is built from TRBV15 and TRBJ2-7; 11 bases match TRBD1. V gave up 3 bases and J gave up 4 bases; unmatched junction bases: 8. CDR3 length equals 16 residues. Germline-derived CDR1 and CDR2 are LNHNV and YYDKDF (reference sequence). CDR3 residues: CATSRATGQGGYEQYF. The DNA of the CDR3 is TGTGCCACCAGCAGGGCTACGGGACAGGGGGGGTACGAGCAGTACTTC.

A few counts support this clone. The rearrangement links TRBV7-2 to TRBJ1-1, with unresolved D. The length of the CDR3 is 15 residues. The germline CDR1 and CDR2 sequences are SGHTA and FQGNSA. V was trimmed by 3 bases and J by 0 bases, leaving 11 bases between them. DNA for the CDR3: TGTGCCAGCAGCTTGGGTGGCGGGGTGAACACTGAAGCTTTCTTT. Protein product: CASSLGGGVNTEAFF.

CDR3 sequence: CASSPSRENTIYF. The CDR3 region has the DNA TGTGCCAGCAGCCCCTCGAGAGAAAACACCATATATTTT. This chain connects TRBV7-2 to TRBJ1-3; D call uncertain. CDR1 is SGHTA and CDR2 is FQGNSA in the germline V gene. The CDR3 has 13 amino acids. Trimming took 5 bases from V and 6 from J, leaving 11 bases between them. The variable domain in full, completed from reference TRBV7-2 and TRBJ1-3, reads GAGVSQSPSNKVTEKGKDVELRCDPISGHTALYWYRQSLGQGLEFLIYFQGNSAPDKSGLPSDRFSAERTGGSVSTLTIQRTQQEDSAVYLCASSPSRENTIYFGEGSWLTVV.